This TCR beta chain was identified in a study of control samples from healthy donors and cancer patients. Remarks on this clone: Other DNA sequences in this sample translate to the same CDR3.

The CDR3 runs 19 residues. Germline CDR1 and CDR2: SGHRS and YFSETQ. Germline trimming cut 4 bases from V and 1 base from J; bases unmatched to any gene: 13. Clones were sequenced by immunoSEQ multiplex PCR, and TCRdb holds only the in-frame ones, with some missing. The top ten hold approximately 0.7% of the sample, which has 150,000 to 200,000 clones, about 90% seen once. This clonotype was obtained from a woman aged 25 to 39 in good health. The V and J genes are TRBV5-1 and TRBJ2-5; 13 bases fit TRBD2. The specimen sequenced was blood. This chain's CDR3 is CASSITSGRAGGVQETQYF. The CDR3 region has the DNA TGCGCCAGCAGCATAACTAGCGGGAGGGCGGGGGGAGTCCAAGAGACCCAGTACTTC.